The clone carrying this T cell receptor beta chain was counted ten times or more. The antigen remains undetermined. A single record per CDR3 protein comes from TCRdb applying MiXCR to the reads. Of 200,000 or so distinct CDR3 sequences in the sample, roughly 20% were seen once. This entry belongs to a study of T cell repertoires in cytomegalovirus infection. Across the whole study: Public signatures in TCR beta pointed to CMV infection and matching HLA type.

Study-wide results and caveats: HLA-C-restricted, CMV-specific TCR beta clonotypes were dominant ex vivo. People with CMV and the relevant HLA were identified by cumulative public TCR beta family frequency.

The sequence derives from a human donor in good health (CMV status not recorded). Some clones in this sample may be carry-over from other donors' samples. Sequences were obtained from PBMCs.

The CDR3 reads CASSYSGLAGDTQYF. The CDR3 coding sequence is TGTGCCAGCAGTTACTCGGGACTAGCGGGAGATACGCAGTATTTT. The chain couples TRBV6-5 to TRBJ2-3; 12 positions agree with TRBD2. Germline assignment: CDR1 MNHEY and CDR2 SVGAGI. V trimming: 0 bases; J trimming: 5 bases; junction bases outside the gene matches: 0. The CDR3 is 15 amino acids.